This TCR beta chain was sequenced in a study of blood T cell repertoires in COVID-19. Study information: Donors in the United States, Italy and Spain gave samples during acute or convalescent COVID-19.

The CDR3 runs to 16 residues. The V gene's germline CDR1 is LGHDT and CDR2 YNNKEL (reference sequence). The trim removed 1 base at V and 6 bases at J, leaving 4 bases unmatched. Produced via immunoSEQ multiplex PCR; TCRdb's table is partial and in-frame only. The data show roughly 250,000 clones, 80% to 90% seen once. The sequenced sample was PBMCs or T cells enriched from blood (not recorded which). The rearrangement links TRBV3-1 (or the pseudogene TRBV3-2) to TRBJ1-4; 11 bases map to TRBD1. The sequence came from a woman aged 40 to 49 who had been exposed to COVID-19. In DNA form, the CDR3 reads TGTGCCAGCAGCCAAGTCCGGACAGGGGGCCATGAAAAACTGTTTTTT. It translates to CASSQVRTGGHEKLFF.